The sequence of this T cell receptor beta chain was determined in a study of cytomegalovirus exposure and HLA in healthy donors. Study information: Falling in the Caucasian-associated ancestry cluster were 80% to 85% of under 500 genotyped donors. General study results and limits: In a later analysis, more than 15,000 TCR beta sequences were associated with HLA alleles at 0.05 false discovery rate.

The CDR3 runs 16 residues. With 0 bases clipped from V and 4 bases from J, the junction kept 7 bases outside the gene matches. Germline V lookup: CDR1 MGHRA, CDR2 YSYEKL. Details on this clone: The antigen is not known.

The PCR ran on 60 Vbeta and 13 Jbeta primers. Produced via immunoSEQ multiplex PCR; TCRdb's table is partial and in-frame only. In the table there are around 120,000 clones, 75% to 90% of which are singletons. V usage is TRBV4-1 and J usage is TRBJ1-2, with TRBD1 matching over 8 bases. The source is a female donor in good health and CMV-seropositive. Input material: PBMCs. Here the CDR3 DNA reads TGCGCCAGCAGCCAAGATGCAGGGGGCTCTGGCTATGGCTACACCTTC. Its protein product is CASSQDAGGSGYGYTF.